These 3 T cell receptor beta chains were sequenced from one sample in a study of T cell responses to AZD1222 COVID-19 vaccine. The protocol was immunoSEQ multiplex PCR, while the TCRdb copy is restricted to in-frame clones and leaves out a portion. In the table there are roughly 80,000 clones, 90% of which are singletons. Sequencing used peripheral blood, obtained 28 days after the second AZD1222 dose. These receptor sequences come from an adult who received the AZD1222 COVID-19 vaccine.

The chain recombines TRBV28 with TRBJ2-7; 8 bases agree with TRBD1. The CDR3 is made up of 15 amino acids. CDR1 MDHEN and CDR2 SYDVKM come from the germline V gene. Unmatched junction bases numbered 11, after V lost 5 bases and J lost 5 bases. The CDR3 bases are TGTGCCAGCAGTCGGGGACAGGCCTCTATCAACGAGCAGTACTTC. Encoded protein: CASSRGQASINEQYF.

This rearrangement joins TRBV30 to TRBJ1-2; TRBD1 is a possible D gene (6 bases). The ends were cut back, 4 bases at V and 3 bases at J, with 9 bases in the middle. Germline V gene data show CDR1 as GTSNPN and CDR2 as SVGIG (reference sequence). The CDR3 covers 12 residues. The CDR3 reads CAWNTGYYGYTF. CDR3 DNA: TGTGCCTGGAATACAGGGTACTATGGCTACACCTTC. Supplemented by reference TRBV30 and TRBJ1-2, the full variable domain reads SQTIHQWPATLVQPVGSPLSLECTVEGTSNPNLYWYRQAAGRGLQLLFYSVGIGQISSEVPQNLSASRPQDRQFILSSKKLLLSDSGFYLCAWNTGYYGYTFGSGTRLTVV.

This clone was seen just once. J is TRBJ2-7 and V is TRBV24-1; 10 bases align to TRBD2. The CDR3 spans 17 residues. V was pared by 0 bases and J by 0 bases, with 4 bases of the junction left unmatched. Germline V gives CDR1 KGHDR, CDR2 SFDVKD. The DNA for the CDR3 is TGTGCCACCAGTGATTTGGGGCTAGCGGGGGCCTCCTACGAGCAGTACTTC. Its protein product is CATSDLGLAGASYEQYF.